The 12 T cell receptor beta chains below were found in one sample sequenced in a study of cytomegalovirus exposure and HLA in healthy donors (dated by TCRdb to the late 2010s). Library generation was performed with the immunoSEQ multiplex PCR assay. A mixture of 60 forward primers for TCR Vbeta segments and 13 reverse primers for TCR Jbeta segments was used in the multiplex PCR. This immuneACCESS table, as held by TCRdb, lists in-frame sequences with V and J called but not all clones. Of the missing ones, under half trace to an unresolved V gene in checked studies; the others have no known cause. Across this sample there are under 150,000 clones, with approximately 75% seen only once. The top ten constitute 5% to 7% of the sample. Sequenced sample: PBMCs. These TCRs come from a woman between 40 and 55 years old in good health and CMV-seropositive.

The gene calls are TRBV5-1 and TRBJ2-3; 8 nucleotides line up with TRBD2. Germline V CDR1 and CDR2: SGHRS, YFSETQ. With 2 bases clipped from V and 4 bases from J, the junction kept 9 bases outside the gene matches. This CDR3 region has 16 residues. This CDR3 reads CASSLIARGGADTQYF. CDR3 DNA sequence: TGCGCCAGCAGCTTAATCGCCCGGGGGGGCGCAGATACGCAGTATTTT.

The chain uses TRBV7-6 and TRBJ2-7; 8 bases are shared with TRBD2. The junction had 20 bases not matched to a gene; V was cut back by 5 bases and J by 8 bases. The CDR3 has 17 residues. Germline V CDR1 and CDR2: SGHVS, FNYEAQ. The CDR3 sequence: CASSLAFAGGFAGQQYF. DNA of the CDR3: TGTGCCAGCAGCCTCGCGTTTGCGGGGGGCTTCGCCGGGCAGCAGTACTTC.

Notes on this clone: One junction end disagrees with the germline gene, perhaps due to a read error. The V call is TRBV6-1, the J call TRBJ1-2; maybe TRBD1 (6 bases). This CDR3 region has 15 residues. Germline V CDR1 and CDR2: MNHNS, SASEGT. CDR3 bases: TGTGCCGGCAGTGAAGTGTGGCTCAGGGGCGATGGCTACACCTTC. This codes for CAGSEVWLRGDGYTF.

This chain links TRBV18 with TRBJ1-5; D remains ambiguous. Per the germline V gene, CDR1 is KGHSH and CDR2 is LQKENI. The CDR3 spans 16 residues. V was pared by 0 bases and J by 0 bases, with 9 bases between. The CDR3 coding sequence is TGTGCCAGCTCACCACCAAATGGGCCTAGCAATCAGCCCCAGCATTTT. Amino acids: CASSPPNGPSNQPQHF.

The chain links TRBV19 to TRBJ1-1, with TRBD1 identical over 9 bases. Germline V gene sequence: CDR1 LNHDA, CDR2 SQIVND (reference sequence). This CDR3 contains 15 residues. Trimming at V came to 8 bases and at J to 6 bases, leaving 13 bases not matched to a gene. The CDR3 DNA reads TGTGCCAGTCGGACAGGGGCCCGTTCCCTCTCTGAAGCTTTCTTT. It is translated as CASRTGARSLSEAFF.

The CDR3 nucleotides read TGTGCCAGCAGCTCCCAGGGGATGGATACGCAGTATTTT. Protein sequence: CASSSQGMDTQYF. This chain uses TRBV5-4 with TRBJ2-3; D possibly corresponds to TRBD1 (6 bases). Germline V gene data show CDR1 as SGHNT and CDR2 as YYREEE (reference sequence). Trimming pared 3 bases from V and 6 bases from J, leaving 11 bases between. This CDR3 is built from 13 residues.

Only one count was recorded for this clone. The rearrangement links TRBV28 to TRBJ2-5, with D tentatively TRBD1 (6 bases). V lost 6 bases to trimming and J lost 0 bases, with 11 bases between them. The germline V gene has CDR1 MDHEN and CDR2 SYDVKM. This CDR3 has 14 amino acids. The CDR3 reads CASSQGTYQETQYF. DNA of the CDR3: TGTGCCAGCAGCCAAGGGACATACCAAGAGACCCAGTACTTC.

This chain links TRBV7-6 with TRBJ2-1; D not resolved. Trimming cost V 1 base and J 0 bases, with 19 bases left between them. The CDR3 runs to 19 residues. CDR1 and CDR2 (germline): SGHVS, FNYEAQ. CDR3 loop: CASSLGGARVKSSYNEQFF. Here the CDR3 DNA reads TGTGCCAGCAGCTTAGGCGGTGCTAGAGTCAAAAGCTCCTACAATGAGCAGTTCTTC. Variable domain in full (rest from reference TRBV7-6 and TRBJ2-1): GAGVSQSPRYKVTKRGQDVALRCDPISGHVSLYWYRQALGQGPEFLTYFNYEAQQDKSGLPNDRFSAERPEGSISTLTIQRTEQRDSAMYRCASSLGGARVKSSYNEQFFGPGTRLTVL.

CDR3 in amino acids: CASSILGQLYGYTF. The CDR3 coding sequence is TGTGCCAGCAGTATACTGGGACAGCTCTATGGCTACACCTTC. This chain joins TRBV28 and TRBJ1-2, with 7 positions matching TRBD1. The CDR3 extends over 14 amino acids. CDR1 and CDR2 from the germline V gene are MDHEN and SYDVKM. The trim removed 5 bases at V and 4 bases at J, leaving 7 bases unmatched.

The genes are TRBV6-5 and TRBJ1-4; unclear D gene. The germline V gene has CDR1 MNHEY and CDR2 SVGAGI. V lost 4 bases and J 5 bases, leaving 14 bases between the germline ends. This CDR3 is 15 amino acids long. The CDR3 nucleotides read TGTGCCAGCAGTTTTCCCCGGGATTCGAATGAAAAACTGTTTTTT. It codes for CASSFPRDSNEKLFF.

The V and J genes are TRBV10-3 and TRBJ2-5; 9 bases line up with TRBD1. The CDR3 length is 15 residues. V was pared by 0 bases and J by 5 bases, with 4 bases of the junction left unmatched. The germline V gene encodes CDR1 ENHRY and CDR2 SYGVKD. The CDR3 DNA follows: TGTGCCATCAGTGAGTCGACAGGGGGAGGGGAGACCCAGTACTTC. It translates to CAISESTGGGETQYF.

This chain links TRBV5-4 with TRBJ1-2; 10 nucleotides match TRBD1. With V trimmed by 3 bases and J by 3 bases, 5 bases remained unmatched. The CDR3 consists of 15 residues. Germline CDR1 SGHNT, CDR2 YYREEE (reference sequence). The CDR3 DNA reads TGTGCCAGCAGCTACCCGACAGGGGGCGACTATGGCTACACCTTC. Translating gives CASSYPTGGDYGYTF.